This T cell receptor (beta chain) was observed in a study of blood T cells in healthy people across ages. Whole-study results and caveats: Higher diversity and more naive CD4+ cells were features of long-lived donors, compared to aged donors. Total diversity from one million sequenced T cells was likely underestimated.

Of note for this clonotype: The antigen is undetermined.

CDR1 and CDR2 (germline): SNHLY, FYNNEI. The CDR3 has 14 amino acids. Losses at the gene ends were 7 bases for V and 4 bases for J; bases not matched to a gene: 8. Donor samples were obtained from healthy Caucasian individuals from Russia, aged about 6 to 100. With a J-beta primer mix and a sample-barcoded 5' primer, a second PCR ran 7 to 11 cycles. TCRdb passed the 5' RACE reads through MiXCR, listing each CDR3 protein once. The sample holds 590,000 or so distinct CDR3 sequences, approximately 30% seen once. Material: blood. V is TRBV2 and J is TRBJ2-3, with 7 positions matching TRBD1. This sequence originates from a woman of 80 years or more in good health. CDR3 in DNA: TGTGCCAGCAAATCCGGACAGGCGGCAGATACGCAGTATTTT. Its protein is CASKSGQAADTQYF.